The clone carrying this T cell receptor (beta chain) was observed at least ten times. Antigen unknown. In making TCR beta libraries, quantitative 5'-RACE with molecular barcodes was used. MiXCR, run by TCRdb on the 5' RACE reads, gives a single entry per CDR3 protein. This sample has fewer than 200,000 distinct CDR3 sequences; 15% to 20% occur once, and the top ten carry roughly 4.5%. This sample stems from a study of CD8 T cells in ankylosing spondylitis. Study-level findings and limits: Prior work had noted some motif variants in reactive arthritis blood and synovial fluid.

The CDR3 is 14 residues long. The V gene's germline CDR1 is MNHEY and CDR2 SMNVEV (reference sequence). With 6 bases removed from V and 2 bases from J, the gap between germline ends came to 14 bases. The clonotype originates from a male donor aged 5-30 years with ankylosing spondylitis or in good health (not recorded which). The sample was blood, either unsorted or a sorted T cell fraction (not recorded which). This rearrangement joins TRBV27 to TRBJ2-7, with D perhaps matching TRBD1 or TRBD2 (5 bases each). The CDR3 is CASSKRDGTYEQYF. The CDR3 DNA follows: TGTGCCAGCAGCAAAAGGGACGGAACCTACGAGCAGTACTTC.